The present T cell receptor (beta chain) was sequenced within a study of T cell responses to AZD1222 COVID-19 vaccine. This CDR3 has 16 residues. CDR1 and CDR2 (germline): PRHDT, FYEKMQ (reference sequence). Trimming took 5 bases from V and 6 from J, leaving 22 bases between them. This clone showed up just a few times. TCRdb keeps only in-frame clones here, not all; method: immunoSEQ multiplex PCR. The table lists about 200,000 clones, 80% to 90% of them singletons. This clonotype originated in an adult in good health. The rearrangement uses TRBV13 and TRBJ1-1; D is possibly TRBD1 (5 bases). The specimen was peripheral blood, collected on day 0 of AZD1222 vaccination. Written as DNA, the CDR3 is TGTGCCAGCAGCCCCCGAGGAGAGGGGAGGATTGCTGAAGCTTTCTTT. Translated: CASSPRGEGRIAEAFF.